In its sample, the clone carrying this T cell receptor beta chain was seen a few times. No antigen is known for it. Newly diagnosed, the hyperthyroidism patients had under 2 months' duration and were aged 18 to 65. Lactation, pregnancy, uncontrolled infections and other autoimmune diseases were all grounds for excluding patients. The TCR beta CDR3 regions underwent amplification from RNA transcripts. An opening RT-PCR round employed HTBI primers and preceded a second-round multiplex PCR. TCRdb reprocessed the multiplex PCR reads via MiXCR and lists one record per CDR3 protein. The table includes some 1.1 million distinct CDR3 sequences, about 40% detected once. The sample belongs to a study of Graves' ophthalmopathy and Graves' hyperthyroidism. Overall study findings and caveats: Blood shared most expanded thyroid clonotypes above 0.001 frequency.

V lost 0 bases and J 6 bases, leaving 17 bases between the germline ends. Germline CDR1 is MNHEY and CDR2 is SVGAGI. The CDR3 has 16 residues. V is TRBV6-5 and J is TRBJ1-1; D is uncertain. This receptor was obtained from an adult man with Graves' hyperthyroidism. The sample taken for sequencing was peripheral blood or thyroid tissue (not recorded which). The CDR3 nucleotides read TGTGCCAGCAGTTACTCGATGCTGGGAAACCCGTCTGAAGCTTTCTTT. This gives the protein CASSYSMLGNPSEAFF.